This TCR beta chain came from a study of CD4 T cells in relation to SARS-CoV-2 and coronaviruses. Study-wide context: The HLA restriction of the shared crossreactive spike epitopes was mapped.

The length of the CDR3 is 15 residues. The V end lost 1 base, the J end lost 8 bases, and 15 bases lay between the germline ends. The germline V gene has CDR1 LGHNT and CDR2 FRNRAP. As for this clone: The antigen is undetermined.

TCRdb's table, derived via immunoSEQ multiplex PCR, lists solely in-frame clones and lacks some. The table includes about 26,000 clones, around 67% detected once. Unexposed donor CD4+ T cells date from about 2010-2018, before the COVID-19 pandemic. After roughly 9 days of culture, CD4+ T cells were isolated. The receptor was isolated from a human donor in good health. J is TRBJ2-1 and V is TRBV12-5; a weak D match, TRBD2 (6 bases). The sequencing input was CD4+ T cells from PBMCs, cultured in vitro. The CDR3 bases are TGTGCTAGTGGTTTGGCCAGCGGGCGACGGGATGAGCAGTTCTTC. Translation: CASGLASGRRDEQFF.